The 24 T cell receptor beta chains reported below all come from one sample, sequenced in a study of blood T cells in healthy people across ages. PCR was performed a second time for roughly 7 to 11 cycles using a sample-barcoded 5' primer and a J-beta primer mix. MiXCR, run by TCRdb on the 5' RACE reads, gives a single entry per CDR3 protein. The sample has some 900,000 distinct CDR3 sequences; around 48% are singletons. The sequenced material came from blood. These receptors were obtained from a man aged 25-45 years in good health.

This clonotype was recorded a few times. The chain joins TRBV4-1 to TRBJ2-7; D is undetermined. Germline V gives CDR1 MGHRA, CDR2 YSYEKL. CDR3 size: 12 residues. The V gene lost 4 bases and the J gene lost 6 bases, with 10 bases spanning the gap. CDR3 in amino acids: CASSPRRGEQYF. CDR3 DNA: TGCGCCAGCAGCCCACGGCGAGGCGAGCAGTACTTC.

This clonotype was counted between two and nine times. The chain combines TRBV2 with TRBJ2-3, with 8 bases fitting TRBD2. V trimming: 6 bases; J trimming: 5 bases; junction bases outside the gene matches: 13. The CDR3 consists of 16 residues. The germline gives CDR1 SNHLY, CDR2 FYNNEI. The CDR3: CASSHSGGAAGDTQYF. CDR3 coding DNA: TGTGCCAGCAGCCACTCCGGGGGGGCCGCTGGAGATACGCAGTATTTT.

This clonotype has a handful of counts. V gene TRBV7-9 combines with J gene TRBJ2-7, with D possibly TRBD1 on 6 matching bases. Germline CDR1 reads SEHNR; CDR2 reads FQNEAQ (reference sequence). The CDR3 runs 15 residues. Trimming stripped 5 bases from V and 0 bases from J, with 14 bases between. The CDR3 loop is CASSTRGSGSYEQYF. In nucleotides, the CDR3 is TGTGCCAGCAGCACCAGGGGATCAGGCTCCTACGAGCAGTACTTC.

The chain recombines TRBV7-2 with TRBJ1-2, with unresolved D. The V end was cut by 4 bases, the J end by 4 bases, with 7 bases between. Germline loops: CDR1 SGHTA, CDR2 FQGNSA. The CDR3 sequence is 12 residues long. The CDR3 reads CASSSYGYGYTF. As DNA, the CDR3 is TGTGCCAGCAGCTCCTATGGCTATGGCTACACCTTC.

This clonotype has more than one count but fewer than ten. The chain employs TRBV10-3 and TRBJ2-3, with TRBD2 identical over 11 bases. The CDR3 loop spans 15 amino acids. Germline V CDR1 and CDR2: ENHRY, SYGVKD. After removal of 5 bases from V and 1 base from J, the junction contained 2 bases not matched to a gene. The CDR3 DNA sequence: TGTGCCATCAGTCCGACTAGCGGGGGCACAGATACGCAGTATTTT. This codes for CAISPTSGGTDTQYF.

The rearrangement links TRBV5-1 to TRBJ1-4; D unclear. The germline V and J ends were trimmed by 1 base and 5 bases, with 9 bases remaining between them. The CDR3 runs to 14 residues. The germline V gene has CDR1 SGHRS and CDR2 YFSETQ. DNA for the CDR3: TGCGCCAGCAGCTTGACAGTACCCAATGAAAAACTGTTTTTT. It specifies CASSLTVPNEKLFF.

This clonotype has a handful of counts. The V and J genes are TRBV20-1 and TRBJ2-5; tentatively, D is TRBD1 (5 bases). Looked up from germline, CDR1 is DFQATT and CDR2 is SNEGSKA (reference sequence). The V end was cut by 0 bases, the J end by 5 bases, with 19 bases between. This CDR3 is built from 16 residues. CDR3 sequence reads: CSARDDPRGSRETQYF. CDR3 sequence (DNA): TGCAGTGCTAGAGATGACCCAAGGGGATCCCGGGAGACCCAGTACTTC.

The V call is TRBV21-1, the J call TRBJ1-2; TRBD1, the D gene given by the table, was not confirmed from the DNA. TRBV21-1 is classified as a pseudogene. The CDR3 covers 15 residues. CDR3 nucleotide sequence: TGTGCCAGCAGCAAAGGGACGGACAGGGTATTAGGATACACCTTC. This codes for CASSKGTDRVLGYTF.

This clonotype was observed a handful of times. This chain joins TRBV18 and TRBJ2-7; a weak D match, TRBD2 (5 bases). The CDR3 contains 17 residues. Germline lookup yields CDR1 KGHSH and CDR2 LQKENI. V was pared by 4 bases and J by 5 bases, with 24 bases between. This CDR3 reads CASSLNDRGITNHEQYF. Written as DNA, the CDR3 is TGTGCCAGCTCACTCAATGATCGGGGTATCACTAACCACGAGCAGTACTTC. Variable domain in full (rest from reference TRBV18 and TRBJ2-7): NAGVMQNPRHLVRRRGQEARLRCSPMKGHSHVYWYRQLPEEGLKFMVYLQKENIIDESGMPKERFSAEFPKEGPSILRIQQVVRGDSAAYFCASSLNDRGITNHEQYFGPGTRLTVT.

The gene calls are TRBV27 and TRBJ2-7; D is possibly TRBD2 (6 bases). The J call is doubtful: the DNA matches TRBJ2-5 better. This CDR3 region has 15 residues. From germline, CDR1 is MNHEY and CDR2 SMNVEV (reference sequence). The CDR3: CASSTLTSVRETQYF. The CDR3 DNA sequence: TGTGCCAGCAGTACCCTGACTAGTGTTCGGGAGACCCAGTACTTC.

This clonotype was seen ten or more times. This chain connects TRBV4-1 to TRBJ2-1; 8 bases fit TRBD1. The CDR3 is made up of 16 amino acids. Per germline, CDR1 MGHRA and CDR2 YSYEKL. The V segment lost 1 base and the J segment 2 bases; nucleotides outside the gene matches: 4. The CDR3 DNA is TGCGCCAGCAGCCAAGCCGACAGGGGACCCTACAATGAGCAGTTCTTC. This translates into CASSQADRGPYNEQFF.

There are a few counts of this clonotype. The chain recombines TRBV29-1 with TRBJ2-1, with D perhaps matching TRBD2 (5 bases). Germline V gene lookup returns CDR1 SQVTM and CDR2 ANQGSEA. The CDR3 runs to 12 residues. V lost 7 bases, J lost 8 bases, and 15 bases lay in between. The CDR3 spells CSAREGSHEQFF. The CDR3 DNA reads as TGCAGCGCCCGAGAAGGGAGCCATGAGCAGTTCTTC.

This clonotype has more than one count but fewer than ten. The chain joins TRBV15 to TRBJ2-5, with D possibly matching TRBD1 (6 bases). The end of the DNA is better explained by TRBJ2-7, so the J call may be wrong. CDR1 and CDR2 from the germline V gene are LNHNV and YYDKDF (reference sequence). The CDR3 has 13 amino acids. As DNA, the CDR3 is TGTGCCACCAGCAGGACCAGGGGAAACGAGCAGTACTTC. This gives the protein CATSRTRGNEQYF.

The sample holds a few counts of this clonotype. The chain is built from TRBV4-2 and TRBJ1-5; TRBD1 matches at 7 bases. V dropped 4 bases and J dropped 5; count of bases not matched to a gene: 5. Germline V gives CDR1 LGHNA, CDR2 YNFKEQ. The CDR3 length is 14 residues. The CDR3 region has the DNA TGTGCCAGCAGCCCCCGACAGGGTGATCAGCCCCAGCATTTT. Protein product: CASSPRQGDQPQHF.

This clonotype has only a few counts. This sequence joins TRBV20-1 and TRBJ2-1, with D perhaps matching TRBD1 or TRBD2 (5 bases each). The CDR3 sequence is 15 residues long. Germline-derived CDR1 and CDR2 are DFQATT and SNEGSKA (reference sequence). V was pared by 2 bases and J by 6 bases, with 17 bases between. As DNA, the CDR3 is TGCAGTGCTAGACTCCTAGCAGGGAACTCCAATGAGCAGTTCTTC. Amino acids: CSARLLAGNSNEQFF.

CDR3 sequence reads: CASSSGWAGANVLTF. The CDR3 DNA follows: TGTGCCAGCAGTTCGGGGTGGGCTGGGGCCAACGTCCTGACTTTC. The rearrangement joins TRBV6-2 or TRBV6-3 to TRBJ2-6, with D maybe TRBD2 (5 bases). Germline V lookup: CDR1 MNHEY, CDR2 SVGEGT. V lost 4 bases to trimming and J lost 2 bases, with 9 bases between them. The CDR3 has 15 residues.

The rearrangement uses TRBV24-1 and TRBJ2-3; D gene ambiguous. CDR1 and CDR2 from the germline V gene are KGHDR and SFDVKD. This CDR3 spans 13 amino acids. The ends were cut back, 5 bases at V and 4 bases at J, with 9 bases in the middle. The CDR3 loop reads CATSVDSADTQYF. CDR3 DNA: TGTGCCACCAGTGTGGATTCCGCAGATACGCAGTATTTT.

V is TRBV6-2 or TRBV6-3 and J is TRBJ2-1; D not resolved. Trimming removed 0 bases from V and 9 bases from J, with 6 bases in between. Germline assignment: CDR1 MNHEY and CDR2 SVGEGT. The CDR3 consists of 12 residues. The DNA of the CDR3 is TGTGCCAGCAGTTACTCGCTTACTGAGCAGTTCTTC. This gives the protein CASSYSLTEQFF.

The CDR3 sequence is CASSQEGEGAFRGYTF. The CDR3 nucleotides are TGTGCCAGCAGCCAAGAGGGCGAGGGGGCGTTCCGGGGCTACACCTTC. J is TRBJ1-2 and V is TRBV3-1, with 7 bases matching TRBD1. V shed 0 bases and J 8 bases; nucleotides not matched to a gene: 12. The CDR3 totals 16 residues. Looked up from germline, CDR1 is LGHDT and CDR2 is YNNKEL (reference sequence).

The chain links TRBV4-2 to TRBJ1-1; D not certain. The CDR3 loop spans 13 amino acids. Germline loops: CDR1 LGHNA, CDR2 YNFKEQ. Deletions cut 6 bases from V and 0 bases from J, with 8 bases between. CDR3 in amino acids: CASSVSLNTEAFF. In nucleotides, the CDR3 is TGTGCCAGCAGTGTCTCCCTGAACACTGAAGCTTTCTTT.

The chain joins TRBV12-3 or TRBV12-4 to TRBJ2-3, with 14 bases that match TRBD2. CDR3 length equals 16 residues. The junction had 4 bases not matched to a gene; V was cut back by 8 bases and J by 0 bases. The CDR3 loop is CASGRTSGGSTDTQYF. The CDR3 bases are TGTGCCAGCGGTCGGACTAGCGGGGGGAGCACAGATACGCAGTATTTT.

This clonotype has ten or more counts. The gene calls are TRBV28 and TRBJ1-2, with unresolved D. Trimming removed 6 bases at V and 4 bases at J, with 9 bases between. The CDR3 sequence is 12 residues long. The V gene's germline CDR1 is MDHEN and CDR2 SYDVKM. The CDR3 sequence: CASSLNSYGYTF. The CDR3 DNA reads as TGTGCCAGCAGCTTGAACAGCTATGGCTACACCTTC.

This clonotype was counted only a few times. The gene calls are TRBV6-2 or TRBV6-3 and TRBJ1-4, with 8 bases fitting TRBD1. V lost 6 bases and J lost 13; bases outside the gene matches: 7. The V gene's germline CDR1 is MNHEY and CDR2 SVGEGT. The CDR3 is 12 amino acids. The CDR3: CASRPGQGVLFF. DNA of the CDR3: TGTGCCAGCAGACCCGGACAGGGCGTACTGTTTTTT.

This clonotype showed up just a few times. V and J are TRBV4-3 and TRBJ2-1, with D unresolved. CDR3 length: 16 amino acids. Trimming took 0 bases from V and 4 from J, leaving 13 bases between them. From germline, CDR1 is LGHNA and CDR2 YSLEER. CDR3 DNA: TGCGCCAGCAGCCAAGATCGCTATCAGCAATACAATGAGCAGTTCTTC. It encodes CASSQDRYQQYNEQFF.